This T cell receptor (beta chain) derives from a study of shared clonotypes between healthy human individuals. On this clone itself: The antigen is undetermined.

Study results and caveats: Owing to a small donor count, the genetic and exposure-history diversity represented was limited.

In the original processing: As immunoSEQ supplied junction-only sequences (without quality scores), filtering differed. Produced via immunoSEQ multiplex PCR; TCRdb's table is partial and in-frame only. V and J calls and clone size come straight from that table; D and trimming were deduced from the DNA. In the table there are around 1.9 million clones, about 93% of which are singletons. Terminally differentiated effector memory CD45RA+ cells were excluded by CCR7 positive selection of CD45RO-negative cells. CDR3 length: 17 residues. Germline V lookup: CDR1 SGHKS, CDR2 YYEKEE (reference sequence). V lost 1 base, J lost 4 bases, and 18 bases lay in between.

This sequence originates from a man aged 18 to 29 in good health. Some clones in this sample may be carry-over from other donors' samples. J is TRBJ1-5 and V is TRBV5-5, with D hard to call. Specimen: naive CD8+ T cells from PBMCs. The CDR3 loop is CASSLHPDGRENQPQHF. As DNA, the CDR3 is TGTGCCAGCAGCTTGCACCCGGACGGCCGCGAGAATCAGCCCCAGCATTTT.